The clone carrying this T cell receptor (beta chain) was counted at least ten times. CDR3 length equals 14 residues. V trimming: 2 bases; J trimming: 5 bases; junction bases outside the gene matches: 5. Per germline, CDR1 SGHRS and CDR2 YFSETQ. This record comes from a study of blood T cell repertoires in COVID-19. Across the study: Samples came from the United States, Italy and Spain, spanning acute and convalescent COVID-19. T cells, B-cell-depleted T cells, or PBMCs supplied cDNA or gDNA.

Original processing notes: Amplification of reference gene primers was used by the study to estimate nucleated cell counts. Profiled with immunoSEQ multiplex PCR; TCRdb holds only in-frame clones, not every one. Clonal size and the V and J genes are those of that table, whereas D and trimming came from the DNA. Among 100,000 to 120,000 clones listed, roughly 82% were seen once. The TCR was taken from a woman in her sixties with acute or convalescent COVID-19. Sequencing was performed on peripheral blood. V usage is TRBV5-1 and J usage is TRBJ2-5; 8 bases map to TRBD1. This CDR3 is CASSFGQGGETQYF. CDR3 sequence (DNA): TGCGCCAGCAGCTTTGGACAGGGCGGGGAGACCCAGTACTTC.